The clone carrying this T cell receptor (beta chain) was counted ten times or more. The CDR3 extends over 14 amino acids. V was clipped by 4 bases and J by 3 bases, with 12 bases between them. Germline V gene lookup returns CDR1 LGHDT and CDR2 YNNKEL (reference sequence). Each CDR3 protein gets one entry after TCRdb re-called the reads with MiXCR. The sample has 76,000 or so distinct CDR3 sequences; 3.7% are singletons. The data were taken from a study of T cell repertoires in cytomegalovirus infection. The receptor's source is a human donor in good health (CMV status not recorded). Some clones in this sample may be carry-over from other donors' samples. The sequenced material came from PBMCs. The chain combines TRBV3-1 with TRBJ1-2; no definite D call. The CDR3 region is CASSLGGVDYGYTF. The CDR3 DNA reads TGTGCCAGCAGCCTGGGCGGGGTCGACTATGGCTACACCTTC.